This is a list of T cell receptor beta chains from one sample in a study of cytomegalovirus exposure and HLA in healthy donors. Generated by immunoSEQ multiplex PCR, the TCRdb table keeps only in-frame clones and is missing some. The sample carries 95,000 to 150,000 clones, about 80% recorded once. Sequencing input: PBMCs. The source of these receptors is a man between 35 and 55 years old in good health and CMV-seronegative. Both conserved end residues are part of each CDR3. Each record gives: D gene, J gene, V gene, clone size, CDR3 DNA, CDR3 protein. D genes are given only for firm matches. Expanded clones are given a class, and other clones once, few, many or no size at all.

>TRBD1|TRBJ2-2|TRBV27|NA
TGTGCCATCGGACAGGGGGTGAACACCGGGGAGCTGTTTTTT
CAIGQGVNTGELFF
>NA|TRBJ2-7|TRBV9|NA
TGTGCCAGCAGCGTTGGTATGGGCCCCTTGGCCTACGAGCAGTACTTC
CASSVGMGPLAYEQYF
>NA|TRBJ2-2|TRBV10-2|NA
TGCGCCAGCACTGGGCCGAACACCGGGGAGCTGTTTTTT
CASTGPNTGELFF
>TRBD1|TRBJ2-5|TRBV28|NA
TGTGCCAGCAGCATAACTGACAGGGGTCTGTTTTTCGTGGAGACCCAGTACTTC
CASSITDRGLFFVETQYF
>TRBD2|TRBJ2-1|TRBV9|NA
TGTGCCAGCAGCGTAGGGCGGGGGGGGCACAATGAGCAGTTCTTC
CASSVGRGGHNEQFF
>TRBD1|TRBJ1-5|TRBV7-9|once
TGTGCCAGCAGCTTGACAGGGAAGAGTCAGCCCCAGCATTTT
CASSLTGKSQPQHF
>TRBD1|TRBJ1-1|TRBV5-1|NA
TGCGCCAGCAGCCCGGACAGGGGGCGGACTGAAGCTTTCTTT
CASSPDRGRTEAFF
>NA|TRBJ2-3|TRBV5-4|NA
TGTGCCAGCAGCACCCCCCCCGGACAAGGCAGGGATACGCAGTATTTT
CASSTPPGQGRDTQYF
>NA|TRBJ2-3|TRBV29-1|NA
TGCAGCGTTGAACATGACAGCCTAGGGAAGTATTTT
CSVEHDSLGKYF
>TRBD1|TRBJ1-5|TRBV5-1|NA
TGCGCCAGGACAGGGACCCCCCAGCATTTT
CARTGTPQHF
>TRBD2|TRBJ2-3|TRBV2|NA
TGTGCCAGCAGTGAAGAGGCGGGGGGGTCCACAGATACGCAGTATTTT
CASSEEAGGSTDTQYF